These 27 T cell receptor beta chains came from one sample sequenced in a study of T cell responses to AZD1222 COVID-19 vaccine. The table came from immunoSEQ multiplex PCR; TCRdb's copy has only in-frame clones and leaves some out. The table includes about 140,000 clones, approximately 90% detected once. The sample consisted of peripheral blood, taken on day 0 of AZD1222 vaccination. These receptors came from an adult in good health.

This sequence joins TRBV19 and TRBJ1-5, with D hard to call. Germline CDR1 reads LNHDA; CDR2 reads SQIVND (reference sequence). Trimming stripped 2 bases from V and 0 bases from J, with 11 bases between. The CDR3 has 16 amino acids. The DNA of the CDR3 is TGTGCCAGTAGTATATCAGGCGGATATAGCAATCAGCCCCAGCATTTT. Its protein is CASSISGGYSNQPQHF.

Only a few counts were recorded for this clone. The chain couples TRBV28 to TRBJ1-2, with 10 bases that match TRBD1. V shed 5 bases, J shed 7 bases, and the junction held 10 bases outside the gene matches. The CDR3 runs to 15 residues. The germline CDR1 and CDR2 sequences are MDHEN and SYDVKM. CDR3 DNA: TGTGCCAGCAGTCCGTGGGACAGGGGATCGAGTGGCTACACCTTC. Protein: CASSPWDRGSSGYTF.

V is TRBV11-2 and J is TRBJ2-1; D not certain. This CDR3 region has 13 residues. V was pared by 4 bases and J by 7 bases, with 11 bases between. The germline CDR1 and CDR2 sequences are SGHAT and FQNNGV. CDR3 sequence reads: CASSSTLGNEQFF. The DNA of the CDR3 is TGTGCCAGCAGCTCCACCCTGGGGAATGAGCAGTTCTTC.

This chain connects TRBV28 to TRBJ2-2; 7 nucleotides line up with TRBD2. V lost 10 bases and J lost 4; bases outside the gene matches: 12. The CDR3 has 15 residues. The germline gives CDR1 MDHEN, CDR2 SYDVKM. In DNA form, the CDR3 reads TGTGCCACCCTTTTTCAAGGCGGGGGCACCGGGGAGCTGTTTTTT. It translates to CATLFQGGGTGELFF.

The chain joins TRBV7-7 to TRBJ2-3; D is uncertain. Germline CDR1 SSHAT, CDR2 FNYEAQ (reference sequence). With 1 base removed from V and 0 bases from J, the gap between germline ends came to 8 bases. This CDR3 spans 15 amino acids. CDR3 bases: TGTGCCAGCAGCTTAGTTTTAAGCAGCACAGATACGCAGTATTTT. Its protein product is CASSLVLSSTDTQYF.

The chain carries TRBV7-8 and TRBJ1-5, with 7 bases that match TRBD1. With 1 base clipped from V and 6 bases from J, the junction kept 6 bases outside the gene matches. This CDR3 region has 15 residues. Germline V gene lookup returns CDR1 SGHVS and CDR2 FQNEAQ. This chain's CDR3 is CASSLDDRVGQPQHF. The CDR3 DNA reads as TGTGCCAGCAGCTTAGACGACAGGGTGGGTCAGCCCCAGCATTTT.

V gene TRBV30 combines with J gene TRBJ1-5, with TRBD1 as a possible D gene (6 bases). There are 15 residues in the CDR3. V was trimmed by 5 bases and J by 2 bases, leaving 16 bases between them. CDR1 GTSNPN and CDR2 SVGIG come from the germline V gene (reference sequence). The CDR3 region has the DNA TGTGCCTGGTCCAAGGGGGGTTCGGGCAATCAGCCCCAGCATTTT. Its protein product is CAWSKGGSGNQPQHF.

This chain connects TRBV18 to TRBJ1-3, with D hard to call. The CDR3 sequence is 14 residues long. V lost 0 bases, J lost 0 bases, and 3 bases lay in between. Looked up from germline, CDR1 is KGHSH and CDR2 is LQKENI. CDR3: CASSPPISGNTIYF. As DNA, the CDR3 is TGTGCCAGCTCACCACCGATCTCTGGAAACACCATATATTTT.

V and J are TRBV5-1 and TRBJ1-2, with a possible D match to TRBD1 (5 bases). The V gene's germline CDR1 is SGHRS and CDR2 YFSETQ. The CDR3 length is 14 residues. V gave up 3 bases and J gave up 7 bases, with 16 bases separating them. CDR3 in DNA: TGCGCCAGCAGCTCCCTCACGGGGGGGACTGGCTACACCTTC. The encoded protein is CASSSLTGGTGYTF.

This CDR3 reads CASGQGTYEQYF. The CDR3, as DNA: TGCGCCAGCGGACAGGGTACCTACGAGCAGTACTTC. The V and J genes are TRBV10-2 and TRBJ2-7; 8 bases match TRBD1. The trim removed 8 bases at V and 2 bases at J, leaving 2 bases unmatched. Per germline, CDR1 WSHSY and CDR2 SAAADI. CDR3 length: 12 amino acids.

V usage is TRBV6-5 and J usage is TRBJ1-2, with D unclear. The V end was cut by 7 bases, the J end by 4 bases, with 19 bases between. Germline V CDR1 and CDR2: MNHEY, SVGAGI. This CDR3 spans 15 amino acids. In DNA form, the CDR3 reads TGTGCCAGCACCAACCACGTCGGGCCCACCTATGGCTACACCTTC. Its translation: CASTNHVGPTYGYTF.

The chain is built from TRBV11-2 and TRBJ1-1; D remains ambiguous. This CDR3 is built from 13 residues. CDR1 is SGHAT and CDR2 is FQNNGV in the germline V gene. Deletions cut 3 bases from V and 10 bases from J, with 15 bases between. In DNA form, the CDR3 reads TGTGCCAGCAGCTTGGGCACCCTCCTCGGAGCTTTCTTT. It is translated as CASSLGTLLGAFF. The variable domain in full, completed from reference TRBV11-2 and TRBJ1-1, reads EAGVAQSPRYKIIEKRQSVAFWCNPISGHATLYWYQQILGQGPKLLIQFQNNGVVDDSQLPKDRFSAERLKGVDSTLKIQPAKLEDSAVYLCASSLGTLLGAFFGQGTRLTVV.

The V call is TRBV9, the J call TRBJ2-3; no firm D call. The CDR3 covers 18 residues. In germline, CDR1 is SGDLS, CDR2 YYNGEE. The V end lost 3 bases, the J end lost 1 base, and 21 bases lay between the germline ends. In DNA form, the CDR3 reads TGTGCCAGCAGCGCCAACCCCAAATTCTCCCGGGGCACAGATACGCAGTATTTT. Protein sequence: CASSANPKFSRGTDTQYF.

The sample holds one count of this clone. This chain uses TRBV6-1 with TRBJ2-7; 9 bases match TRBD2. This CDR3 is 14 amino acids long. V lost 0 bases, J lost 6 bases, and 3 bases stayed unmatched. Germline V CDR1 and CDR2: MNHNS, SASEGT. CDR3 nucleotide sequence: TGTGCCAGCAGTGAAGCCGGACTAGCGTCCGAGCAGTACTTC. This encodes CASSEAGLASEQYF.

This chain connects TRBV6-6 to TRBJ1-2; D is possibly TRBD1 (6 bases). The germline V gene encodes CDR1 MNHNY and CDR2 SVGAGI (reference sequence). The ends were cut back, 0 bases at V and 7 bases at J, with 15 bases in the middle. CDR3 length: 15 amino acids. CDR3 protein: CASSYSAQGSSGYTF. In nucleotides, the CDR3 is TGTGCCAGCAGTTACTCCGCCCAGGGGTCTAGTGGCTACACCTTC.

V gene TRBV28 combines with J gene TRBJ1-2; TRBD1 might be the D (5 bases). The CDR3 runs to 14 residues. The germline V and J ends were trimmed by 3 bases and 2 bases, with 10 bases remaining between them. Germline-derived CDR1 and CDR2 are MDHEN and SYDVKM. CDR3 region: CASSFSGTNYGYTF. The CDR3 DNA is TGTGCCAGCAGTTTCTCGGGGACCAACTATGGCTACACCTTC.

The rearrangement joins TRBV9 to TRBJ2-1; weak D call: TRBD2 (5 bases). Deletions cut 3 bases from V and 0 bases from J, with 13 bases between. The CDR3 is 16 residues long. Looked up from germline, CDR1 is SGDLS and CDR2 is YYNGEE. The CDR3 reads CASSGSERASYNEQFF. The CDR3 DNA reads as TGTGCCAGCAGCGGGAGTGAGAGGGCCTCCTACAATGAGCAGTTCTTC.

The chain uses TRBV5-1 and TRBJ2-3, with 7 bases fitting TRBD2. This CDR3 is 18 amino acids long. The V gene end was trimmed by 3 bases and the J gene end by 5 bases; junction bases not matched to a gene: 18. Germline loops: CDR1 SGHRS, CDR2 YFSETQ. The CDR3 nucleotides are TGCGCCAGCAGCTCTGCAACCCGTACACTAGCGAGTAAAGATACGCAGTATTTT. As protein: CASSSATRTLASKDTQYF.

CDR3 DNA sequence: TGTGCCAGCATTGGGTACGGGAATGAGCAGTTCTTC. This encodes CASIGYGNEQFF. The J gene is TRBJ2-1, the V gene TRBV7-8; D is ambiguous. From germline, CDR1 is SGHVS and CDR2 FQNEAQ. The V and J ends lost 7 bases and 7 bases respectively, with 11 bases between them. This CDR3 is 12 amino acids long.

The rearrangement links TRBV15 to TRBJ2-5, with D perhaps TRBD2 (6 bases). Germline CDR1 is LNHNV and CDR2 is YYDKDF (reference sequence). Trimming took off 0 bases at V and 5 bases at J, with 13 bases between the two ends. The CDR3 is 15 residues long. The CDR3 sequence: CATSRDIADEETQYF. DNA of the CDR3: TGTGCCACCAGCAGAGATATAGCGGACGAGGAGACCCAGTACTTC.

The V call is TRBV15, the J call TRBJ2-1; D may be TRBD1 or TRBD2 (5 bases each). There are 12 residues in the CDR3. V was pared by 6 bases and J by 6 bases, with 9 bases between. Germline V gene sequence: CDR1 LNHNV, CDR2 YYDKDF (reference sequence). CDR3 in amino acids: CATRWGSNEQFF. Written as DNA, the CDR3 is TGTGCCACCAGGTGGGGGTCCAATGAGCAGTTCTTC.

V and J are TRBV7-9 and TRBJ1-1; 7 bases align to TRBD1. This CDR3 contains 14 residues. Germline V lookup: CDR1 SEHNR, CDR2 FQNEAQ (reference sequence). V was clipped by 5 bases and J by 4 bases; unmatched bases: 7. DNA of the CDR3: TGTGCCAGCAGCCCGAACTCAGGGGGCACTGAAGCTTTCTTT. This gives the protein CASSPNSGGTEAFF.

This clone has a single count. V and J are TRBV9 and TRBJ2-4; D not certain. Germline V lookup: CDR1 SGDLS, CDR2 YYNGEE. Between the trimmed V and J ends, which lost 4 bases and 6 bases, there was a span of 17 bases. This CDR3 has 15 residues. For the CDR3, the DNA is TGTGCCAGCAGCCTAAACCCAGGAGATCGAAACATTCAGTACTTC. Translation gives CASSLNPGDRNIQYF. Combining the CDR3 with reference TRBV9 and TRBJ2-4 gives the whole variable domain DSGVTQTPKHLITATGQRVTLRCSPRSGDLSVYWYQQSLDQGLQFLIQYYNGEERAKGNILERFSAQQFPDLHSELNLSSLELGDSALYFCASSLNPGDRNIQYFGAGTRLSVL.

The DNA of the CDR3 is TGTGCCAGCAACAGGGTGAACACTGAAGCTTTCTTT. Amino acids: CASNRVNTEAFF. The V and J genes are TRBV10-3 and TRBJ1-1; perhaps TRBD1 as D (6 bases). CDR1 and CDR2 (germline): ENHRY, SYGVKD. V shed 10 bases and J shed 0 bases, with 9 bases lying between them. The CDR3 length is 12 residues.

The V and J genes are TRBV29-1 and TRBJ1-1; no firm D call. Trimming shortened V by 5 bases and J by 1 base, and 5 bases separated the two germline ends. The germline V gene encodes CDR1 SQVTM and CDR2 ANQGSEA. The CDR3 spans 11 residues. The CDR3 bases are TGCAGCGTTCTACGGAACACTGAAGCTTTCTTT. Encoded protein: CSVLRNTEAFF.

The chain links TRBV5-6 to TRBJ2-3; 7 bases match TRBD1. There are 15 residues in the CDR3. Germline V gene sequence: CDR1 SGHDT, CDR2 YYEEEE. V shed 0 bases, J shed 4 bases, and the junction held 5 bases outside the gene matches. CDR3 DNA sequence: TGTGCCAGCAGCTTGGCGACAGGGAGAGCAGATACGCAGTATTTT. This codes for CASSLATGRADTQYF.

V and J are TRBV18 and TRBJ1-2; the D gene is possibly TRBD1 (6 bases). This CDR3 region has 16 residues. The germline V gene encodes CDR1 KGHSH and CDR2 LQKENI. V shed 2 bases and J shed 2 bases, with 15 bases lying between them. CDR3 sequence: CASSPNWGRMNYGYTF. In nucleotides, the CDR3 is TGTGCCAGCTCACCAAATTGGGGGCGGATGAACTATGGCTACACCTTC. Drawing the rest from reference TRBV18 and TRBJ1-2, the complete variable domain is NAGVMQNPRHLVRRRGQEARLRCSPMKGHSHVYWYRQLPEEGLKFMVYLQKENIIDESGMPKERFSAEFPKEGPSILRIQQVVRGDSAAYFCASSPNWGRMNYGYTFGSGTRLTVV.